What follows describes a single TCR beta chain. The CDR3 runs to 14 residues. Trimming removed 5 bases at V and 2 bases at J, with 13 bases between. In germline, CDR1 is SEHNR, CDR2 FQNEAQ (reference sequence). This specimen comes from a study of CD8 T cells in Susac syndrome. An amount of RNA that ranged from roughly 0.5 to 1 ug was reverse transcribed with random hexamers. TCRdb processed the immunoSEQ multiplex PCR reads anew with MiXCR; each CDR3 protein has one entry. Altogether roughly 80,000 distinct CDR3 sequences are present, 85% to 95% being singletons, with the ten largest covering about 0.27%. The authors carried out high-throughput sequencing of TCR beta. They applied it to CD8+ and CD4+ T cells obtained from blood. The controls, all healthy donors, were matched for age and sex. In contrast to the negatively isolated CD8+ and CD4+ T cells, TEMRA cells were FACS-enriched.

The chain combines TRBV7-9 with TRBJ2-7, with D possibly being TRBD1 (6 bases). Sequenced sample: CD8+ T cells from PBMCs. This clonotype was obtained from a human donor in good health. The CDR3 DNA is TGTGCCAGCAGCCCTCTTGGACAGCCCTACGAGCAGTACTTC. Protein product: CASSPLGQPYEQYF.